One and the same sample provided the 30 T cell receptor beta chains below, sequenced in a study of neurological immune-mediated disorders. TCRdb re-called the 5' RACE reads with MiXCR, one entry per CDR3 protein. The table records tens of thousands of distinct CDR3 sequences, about 6% of them present only once. Material: CD4+ T cells from blood. Receptors were obtained from a woman in her thirties or forties in good health.

The table lists this clonotype with many counts. V is TRBV7-9 and J is TRBJ2-5; D is perhaps TRBD1 or TRBD2 (6 bases each). The germline V gene has CDR1 SEHNR and CDR2 FQNEAQ (reference sequence). The V and J ends lost 3 bases and 4 bases respectively, with 9 bases between them. CDR3 length: 13 amino acids. The CDR3 DNA is TGTGCCAGCAGCTTCCGGGGGCGAGAGACCCAGTACTTC. Translated, it gives CASSFRGRETQYF. Supplemented by reference TRBV7-9 and TRBJ2-5, the full variable domain reads DTGVSQNPRHKITKRGQNVTFRCDPISEHNRLYWYRQTLGQGPEFLTYFQNEAQLEKSRLLSDRFSAERPKGSFSTLEIQRTEQGDSAMYLCASSFRGRETQYFGPGTRLLVL.

In this sample, this clonotype turned up many times. This rearrangement joins TRBV29-1 to TRBJ2-3; no definite D call. V was cut by 2 bases and J by 6 bases, with 21 bases left in between. The germline CDR1 and CDR2 sequences are SQVTM and ANQGSEA. CDR3 size: 16 residues. The CDR3 loop is CSVEPFGPSPADTQYF. The CDR3, as DNA: TGCAGCGTTGAACCTTTTGGGCCTTCCCCTGCGGATACGCAGTATTTT.

This clonotype has ten or more counts. V gene TRBV7-8 combines with J gene TRBJ2-2; 8 bases match TRBD2. Germline V gene lookup returns CDR1 SGHVS and CDR2 FQNEAQ. The V and J ends lost 3 bases and 0 bases, in that order; junction bases with no gene match: 0. This CDR3 is built from 15 residues. DNA for the CDR3: TGTGCCAGCAGCTTTAGCGGGACGAACACCGGGGAGCTGTTTTTT. Encoded protein: CASSFSGTNTGELFF.

This clonotype was picked up many times. V usage is TRBV7-2 and J usage is TRBJ2-3; D call uncertain. The CDR3 loop spans 15 amino acids. V was pared by 1 base and J by 2 bases, with 10 bases between. Germline-derived CDR1 and CDR2 are SGHTA and FQGNSA. The chain's CDR3 is CASSLGSSFTDTQYF. Here the CDR3 DNA reads TGTGCCAGCAGCTTAGGTTCCAGCTTCACAGATACGCAGTATTTT.

This clonotype was recorded many times. The rearrangement uses TRBV29-1 and TRBJ2-5; tentatively, D is TRBD2 (6 bases). The ends were cut back, 4 bases at V and 4 bases at J, with 10 bases in the middle. The CDR3 totals 12 residues. Germline CDR1 is SQVTM and CDR2 is ANQGSEA. The CDR3 sequence: CSVADGGETQYF. CDR3 sequence (DNA): TGCAGCGTTGCGGACGGGGGAGAGACCCAGTACTTC.

This clonotype was recorded at least ten times. The J gene is TRBJ2-3, the V gene TRBV10-3; tentatively, D is TRBD1 (5 bases). This CDR3 region has 14 residues. Germline CDR1 and CDR2: ENHRY and SYGVKD. V was clipped by 4 bases and J by 4 bases, with 12 bases between them. The CDR3 bases are TGTGCCATCAGTGGGCAGGGTGGCGCAGATACGCAGTATTTT. Residues: CAISGQGGADTQYF.

The CDR3 region has the DNA TGTGCCATCACCGAGGGGGGCGGCTACACCTTC. Its translation: CAITEGGGYTF. The chain uses TRBV10-3 and TRBJ1-2, with a tentative D call TRBD1 (6 bases). Per germline, CDR1 ENHRY and CDR2 SYGVKD. The length of the CDR3 is 11 residues. Trimming cost V 7 bases and J 8 bases, with 11 bases left between them.

This clonotype appeared many times. The chain joins TRBV6-1 to TRBJ1-2; no clear D. CDR3 size: 12 residues. Looked up from germline, CDR1 is MNHNS and CDR2 is SASEGT. Trimming removed 4 bases at V and 4 bases at J, with 7 bases between. The CDR3 region is CASSARGYGYTF. CDR3 bases: TGTGCCAGCAGTGCCCGGGGCTATGGCTACACCTTC.

This clonotype was observed at least ten times. The gene calls are TRBV3-1 and TRBJ2-3, with TRBD2 matching 9 bases. This CDR3 is 15 amino acids long. The germline CDR1 and CDR2 sequences are LGHDT and YNNKEL (reference sequence). V lost 6 bases to trimming and J lost 7 bases; unmatched junction nucleotides: 11. CDR3 sequence (DNA): TGTGCCAGCAGTCACAGGGTAGCGGGAGTTTATACGCAGTATTTT. It specifies CASSHRVAGVYTQYF.

The CDR3 DNA reads as TGCATTCCGCGGTCGGAGTTCGTCACTGAAGCTTTCTTT. Its translation: CIPRSEFVTEAFF. The rearrangement uses TRBV20-1 and TRBJ1-1; D is ambiguous. This CDR3 is built from 13 residues. CDR1 is DFQATT, CDR2 SNEGSKA, per germline (reference sequence).

This clonotype was counted many times. V usage is TRBV12-5 and J usage is TRBJ2-7; 9 bases fit TRBD1. The germline gives CDR1 LGHNT, CDR2 FRNRAP. CDR3 size: 12 residues. J gave up 10 bases and V 6 bases, and 7 bases lay outside the gene matches. Here the CDR3 DNA reads TGTGCTAGTGGGCCGGGACAGGGTCATCAGTACTTC. It codes for CASGPGQGHQYF. Looking up the rest from reference TRBV12-5 and TRBJ2-7 gives the full variable domain: DARVTQTPRHKVTEMGQEVTMRCQPILGHNTVFWYRQTMMQGLELLAYFRNRAPLDDSGMPKDRFSAEMPDATLATLKIQPSEPRDSAVYFCASGPGQGHQYFGPGTRLTVT.

This clonotype was seen ten or more times. The chain has TRBV5-1 and TRBJ1-5, with 9 bases that match TRBD1. Trimming cost V 0 bases and J 1 base; bases outside gene matches: 2. CDR1 and CDR2 (germline): SGHRS, YFSETQ. The CDR3 is 16 residues long. The DNA of the CDR3 is TGCGCCAGCAGCTTGGGGACAGGGGAGAGCAATCAGCCCCAGCATTTT. Amino acid sequence: CASSLGTGESNQPQHF.

This clonotype appeared many times. The chain joins TRBV5-1 to TRBJ2-3; 9 bases fit TRBD2. CDR3 length equals 18 residues. Germline lookup yields CDR1 SGHRS and CDR2 YFSETQ. Germline trimming cut 0 bases from V and 2 bases from J; bases unmatched to any gene: 10. DNA for the CDR3: TGCGCCAGCAGCTTGGCTCTAGCGGGATTAGCTATCACAGATACGCAGTATTTT. Its translation is CASSLALAGLAITDTQYF.

This clonotype was seen many times. The rearrangement uses TRBV15 and TRBJ2-7, with 10 bases fitting TRBD1. Germline V gene lookup returns CDR1 LNHNV and CDR2 YYDKDF (reference sequence). V lost 5 bases and J lost 4; bases outside the gene matches: 8. The CDR3 spans 15 residues. CDR3 sequence reads: CATSFRTGGLYEQYF. In nucleotides, the CDR3 is TGTGCCACCAGCTTCAGGACAGGGGGTTTATACGAGCAGTACTTC.

This clonotype has at least ten counts. The CDR3 protein is CASSLFGGGEGQPQHF. The CDR3 nucleotides are TGTGCCAGCAGCTTGTTTGGAGGGGGCGAGGGACAGCCCCAGCATTTT. The chain has TRBV5-6 and TRBJ1-5; 7 bases agree with TRBD1. The CDR3 sequence is 16 residues long. V shed 1 base and J 7 bases; nucleotides not matched to a gene: 11. Germline-derived CDR1 and CDR2 are SGHDT and YYEEEE.

This clonotype appeared many times. The V call is TRBV7-2, the J call TRBJ2-7, with D perhaps matching TRBD1 or TRBD2 (5 bases each). CDR3 size: 14 residues. The ends were cut back, 5 bases at V and 5 bases at J, with 16 bases in the middle. CDR1 SGHTA and CDR2 FQGNSA come from the germline V gene. The DNA for the CDR3 is TGTGCCAGCAGCCCGGGGACGGTGAGGCACGAGCAGTACTTC. This sequence encodes CASSPGTVRHEQYF. The whole variable domain, remainder taken from reference TRBV7-2 and TRBJ2-7, is GAGVSQSPSNKVTEKGKDVELRCDPISGHTALYWYRQSLGQGLEFLIYFQGNSAPDKSGLPSDRFSAERTGGSVSTLTIQRTQQEDSAVYLCASSPGTVRHEQYFGPGTRLTVT.

This clonotype occurred many times. This chain connects TRBV3-1 to TRBJ2-6, with TRBD1 matching over 7 bases. Germline CDR1 is LGHDT and CDR2 is YNNKEL (reference sequence). The J segment lost 0 bases and the V segment lost 0 bases, leaving 8 bases of the junction unmatched. The CDR3 has 19 amino acids. CDR3 DNA: TGTGCCAGCAGCCAAGATTGGGGGACAGTGCACTCTGGGGCCAACGTCCTGACTTTC. Translated, it gives CASSQDWGTVHSGANVLTF.

Ten or more counts support this clonotype. The chain combines TRBV6-5 with TRBJ1-2; 8 bases match TRBD1. The CDR3 totals 15 residues. CDR1 is MNHEY and CDR2 is SVGAGI in the germline V gene. Losses at the gene ends were 0 bases for V and 8 bases for J; bases not matched to a gene: 8. CDR3 DNA: TGTGCCAGCAGTTACTCATTCAGGGGGCGGTCCGGCTACACCTTC. Translating gives CASSYSFRGRSGYTF.

This clonotype was picked up many times. V and J are TRBV12-3 or TRBV12-4 and TRBJ2-1, with 9 bases lining up with TRBD2. With V trimmed by 10 bases and J by 7 bases, 14 bases remained unmatched. This CDR3 region has 15 residues. The CDR3 bases are TGTGCCACCCAACACGTTTGGCGGGAGGGTAATGAGCAGTTCTTC. Its translation: CATQHVWREGNEQFF.

In its sample, this clonotype was seen many times. The chain is built from TRBV7-6 and TRBJ2-2; TRBD1 matches at 7 bases. The CDR3 has 16 residues. V shed 4 bases, J shed 0 bases, and the junction held 5 bases outside the gene matches. Per the germline V gene, CDR1 is SGHVS and CDR2 is FNYEAQ. CDR3 protein: CASSSPGQPNTGELFF. The CDR3, as DNA: TGTGCCAGCAGCTCTCCGGGACAGCCGAACACCGGGGAGCTGTTTTTT.

This clonotype has at least ten counts. This sequence joins TRBV7-2 and TRBJ2-1, with 14 positions matching TRBD2. Trimming cost V 2 bases and J 13 bases; bases outside gene matches: 13. The CDR3 covers 17 residues. CDR1 and CDR2 (germline): SGHTA, FQGNSA. This chain's CDR3 is CASSLRTGTSGSGIQFF. CDR3 DNA sequence: TGTGCCAGCAGCTTAAGAACCGGGACTAGCGGGAGCGGGATACAGTTCTTC.

This clonotype was detected only a few times. The rearrangement joins TRBV3-1 to TRBJ2-7, with 14 bases lining up with TRBD2. Germline V gene sequence: CDR1 LGHDT, CDR2 YNNKEL (reference sequence). This CDR3 comprises 21 residues. Germline trimming cut 0 bases from V and 2 bases from J; bases unmatched to any gene: 15. CDR3 sequence reads: CASSQDSRGLAGASVPYEQYF. DNA for the CDR3: TGTGCCAGCAGCCAAGATTCGAGGGGACTAGCGGGAGCCTCCGTACCCTACGAGCAGTACTTC.

This clonotype was seen ten or more times. The genes are TRBV7-8 and TRBJ1-6; 7 nucleotides match TRBD1. The CDR3 contains 16 residues. Trimming cost V 6 bases and J 6 bases; bases outside gene matches: 11. Germline assignment: CDR1 SGHVS and CDR2 FQNEAQ. As DNA, the CDR3 is TGTGCCAGCAGACCCGATTTGGGACAGCTTAATTCACCCCTCCACTTT. This translates into CASRPDLGQLNSPLHF. Drawing the rest from reference TRBV7-8 and TRBJ1-6, the complete variable domain is GAGVSQSPRYKVAKRGQDVALRCDPISGHVSLFWYQQALGQGPEFLTYFQNEAQLDKSGLPSDRFFAERPEGSVSTLKIQRTQQEDSAVYLCASRPDLGQLNSPLHFGNGTRLTVT.

This clonotype was found many times. The V and J genes are TRBV20-1 and TRBJ2-5; 14 bases match TRBD2. CDR1 is DFQATT, CDR2 SNEGSKA, per germline (reference sequence). The V gene end was trimmed by 3 bases and the J gene end by 5 bases; junction bases not matched to a gene: 11. The CDR3 has 17 residues. CDR3 sequence (DNA): TGCAGTGCTAGCGGGACTAGCGGGAGAAAAGGGCAGGAGACCCAGTACTTC. Amino acids: CSASGTSGRKGQETQYF.

This clonotype has a count of ten or more. The chain has TRBV20-1 and TRBJ2-7; TRBD1 is a possible D gene (7 bases). With 3 bases removed from V and 3 bases from J, the gap between germline ends came to 12 bases. The CDR3 is 13 amino acids. From germline, CDR1 is DFQATT and CDR2 SNEGSKA (reference sequence). The CDR3 protein is CSARRQGGYEQYF. The CDR3 DNA is TGCAGTGCTAGGAGACAGGGAGGCTACGAGCAGTACTTC.

This clonotype was seen repeatedly, ten times or more. The chain recombines TRBV28 with TRBJ2-7; TRBD2 matches 14 bases. Germline CDR1 is MDHEN and CDR2 is SYDVKM. J was trimmed by 6 bases and V by 6 bases; bases with no gene match: 4. This CDR3 spans 14 amino acids. Written as DNA, the CDR3 is TGTGCCAGCAGGGAGGGACTAGCGGGAGCCGAGCAGTACTTC. Its translation: CASREGLAGAEQYF.

This clonotype was detected many times. CDR3 protein: CATAAPVPSVTYEQYF. CDR3 coding DNA: TGTGCCACCGCGGCCCCGGTACCTAGCGTTACATACGAGCAGTACTTC. The V call is TRBV10-3, the J call TRBJ2-7; D perhaps matches TRBD2 (6 bases). The V end was cut by 10 bases, the J end by 4 bases, with 26 bases between. The V gene's germline CDR1 is ENHRY and CDR2 SYGVKD. The CDR3 has 16 residues.

The table lists this clonotype with many counts. The chain links TRBV20-1 to TRBJ2-7; possible D gene TRBD1, 6 bases. Germline lookup yields CDR1 DFQATT and CDR2 SNEGSKA (reference sequence). The CDR3 is 13 amino acids. Between the trimmed V and J ends, which lost 1 base and 5 bases, there was a span of 12 bases. CDR3 nucleotides: TGCAGTGCTAGAGTCACAGGGCAGGACGAGCAGTACTTC. The encoded protein is CSARVTGQDEQYF.

This clonotype was recorded many times. The gene calls are TRBV18 and TRBJ2-3, with 7 bases lining up with TRBD2. Germline CDR1 KGHSH, CDR2 LQKENI. J lost 5 bases, V lost 3 bases, and 11 bases had no gene match. The CDR3 extends over 16 amino acids. The CDR3 DNA reads as TGTGCCAGCTCACCCCCGTGGAAGCGGGGCGAAGATACGCAGTATTTT. Translation: CASSPPWKRGEDTQYF.

This clonotype is labeled as medium-sized. This chain joins TRBV20-1 and TRBJ1-1; unclear D gene. The germline V gene has CDR1 DFQATT and CDR2 SNEGSKA (reference sequence). This CDR3 contains 11 residues. CDR3 loop: CRLPGDTEAFF. CDR3 nucleotides: TGCAGGCTACCCGGGGACACTGAAGCTTTCTTT.